The 17 T cell receptor beta chains reported below all come from one sample, sequenced in a study of cytomegalovirus exposure and HLA in healthy donors. Sequencing was performed with immunoSEQ multiplex PCR; in TCRdb, only in-frame clones are kept and a portion is missing. The repertoire holds about 250,000 clones, with about 90% as singletons. Sequenced: PBMCs. These receptors came from a man between 18 and 35 years old in good health and CMV-seropositive.

The chain recombines TRBV25-1 with TRBJ1-2; D is unresolved. V lost 1 base, J lost 2 bases, and 14 bases lay in between. This CDR3 has 16 amino acids. Germline CDR1 MGHDK, CDR2 SYGVNS. CDR3 sequence (DNA): TGTGCCAGCAGTGAATCGCGCCCCTTTGGAAACTATGGCTACACCTTC. Amino acids: CASSESRPFGNYGYTF.

The chain recombines TRBV6-5 with TRBJ1-1; maybe TRBD1 (5 bases). V was shortened by 7 bases and J by 5 bases, with 14 bases between the two germline ends. There are 13 residues in the CDR3. The germline CDR1 and CDR2 sequences are MNHEY and SVGAGI. The CDR3 nucleotides are TGTGCCAGCACCGACAGATATAAAACTGAAGCTTTCTTT. Protein: CASTDRYKTEAFF.

V is TRBV5-1 and J is TRBJ1-2; weak D call: TRBD1 (5 bases). Germline assignment: CDR1 SGHRS and CDR2 YFSETQ. Trimming removed 1 base from V and 3 bases from J, with 10 bases in between. The CDR3 length is 14 residues. Written as DNA, the CDR3 is TGCGCCAGCAGCTTGTCAGGGTTGGACTATGGCTACACCTTC. Protein product: CASSLSGLDYGYTF.

In this sample, this clone turned up many times. The rearrangement links TRBV27 to TRBJ2-1; 9 nucleotides align to TRBD2. The CDR3 has 15 residues. V shed 6 bases and J 10 bases; nucleotides not matched to a gene: 13. The germline CDR1 and CDR2 sequences are MNHEY and SMNVEV (reference sequence). As DNA, the CDR3 is TGTGCCAGCAGAACCACGGGACTAGCATTCAACGAGCAGTTCTTC. Translation gives CASRTTGLAFNEQFF.

V is TRBV4-2 and J is TRBJ2-5; D gene unclear. Deletions cut 4 bases from V and 1 base from J, with 10 bases between. Per the germline V gene, CDR1 is LGHNA and CDR2 is YNFKEQ. The CDR3 is 14 amino acids. The CDR3 region has the DNA TGTGCCAGCAGCCCCAACGTGGGCCAAGAGACCCAGTACTTC. The encoded protein is CASSPNVGQETQYF.

V is TRBV11-2 and J is TRBJ1-2, with TRBD1 as a possible D gene (5 bases). Trimming pared 0 bases from V and 4 bases from J, leaving 6 bases between. The CDR3 length is 13 residues. Per germline, CDR1 SGHAT and CDR2 FQNNGV. This CDR3 reads CASSLERGYGYTF. The CDR3 DNA reads TGTGCCAGCAGCTTAGAGAGGGGCTATGGCTACACCTTC. Complete variable domain (other parts from reference TRBV11-2 and TRBJ1-2): EAGVAQSPRYKIIEKRQSVAFWCNPISGHATLYWYQQILGQGPKLLIQFQNNGVVDDSQLPKDRFSAERLKGVDSTLKIQPAKLEDSAVYLCASSLERGYGYTFGSGTRLTVV.

The rearrangement links TRBV11-2 to TRBJ2-3; perhaps TRBD2 as D (5 bases). Deletions cut 4 bases from V and 11 bases from J, with 22 bases between. Germline assignment: CDR1 SGHAT and CDR2 FQNNGV. The CDR3 has 15 residues. The CDR3 here is CASSSHGNTGVKQYF. The CDR3 region has the DNA TGTGCCAGCAGCTCTCACGGGAACACCGGGGTGAAGCAGTATTTT.

The chain employs TRBV7-9 and TRBJ2-1; no clear D gene. The V end was cut by 1 base, the J end by 0 bases, with 10 bases between. This CDR3 contains 16 residues. Germline lookup yields CDR1 SEHNR and CDR2 FQNEAQ (reference sequence). This CDR3 reads CASSLGYGSSYNEQFF. CDR3 in DNA: TGTGCCAGCAGCTTAGGCTATGGCTCCTCCTACAATGAGCAGTTCTTC.

V usage is TRBV7-4 and J usage is TRBJ2-7; 9 positions agree with TRBD2. The junction had 16 bases not matched to a gene; V was cut back by 5 bases and J by 5 bases. CDR1 and CDR2 (germline): SGHVT, SQSDAQ. The CDR3 totals 17 residues. The CDR3 DNA reads as TGTGCCAGCAGCCTTACAGCTAGCGGGAAAAAGGGACACGAGCAGTACTTC. Its protein is CASSLTASGKKGHEQYF. The entire variable domain, with the rest obtained from reference TRBV7-4 and TRBJ2-7, is as follows: GAGVSQSPRYKVAKRGRDVALRCDSISGHVTLYWYRQTLGQGSEVLTYSQSDAQRDKSGRPSGRFSAERPERSVSTLKIQRTEQGDSAVYLCASSLTASGKKGHEQYFGPGTRLTVT.

This chain joins TRBV7-2 and TRBJ2-7; 8 bases fit TRBD1. Unmatched junction bases numbered 7, after V lost 5 bases and J lost 4 bases. Germline assignment: CDR1 SGHTA and CDR2 FQGNSA. The CDR3 extends over 14 amino acids. The CDR3 is CASSPRTGIYEQYF. CDR3 bases: TGTGCCAGCAGCCCCCGGACAGGGATATACGAGCAGTACTTC.

This sequence joins TRBV11-3 and TRBJ1-1; D is possibly TRBD1 (6 bases). The germline CDR1 and CDR2 sequences are SGHNT and YENEEA. The V end lost 4 bases, the J end lost 5 bases, and 11 bases lay between the germline ends. This CDR3 is built from 13 residues. As DNA, the CDR3 is TGTGCCAGCAGCTCCACAGGGCGGACTGAAGCTTTCTTT. It encodes CASSSTGRTEAFF.

CDR3 in amino acids: CASSVTVLNTEAFF. CDR3 bases: TGTGCCAGTAGTGTAACAGTTCTGAACACTGAAGCTTTCTTT. The chain links TRBV19 to TRBJ1-1; D gene ambiguous. Germline V gene data show CDR1 as LNHDA and CDR2 as SQIVND (reference sequence). This CDR3 region has 14 residues. The V gene lost 5 bases and the J gene lost 0 bases, with 10 bases spanning the gap. Combining the CDR3 with reference TRBV19 and TRBJ1-1 gives the whole variable domain DGGITQSPKYLFRKEGQNVTLSCEQNLNHDAMYWYRQDPGQGLRLIYYSQIVNDFQKGDIAEGYSVSREKKESFPLTVTSAQKNPTAFYLCASSVTVLNTEAFFGQGTRLTVV.

The chain has TRBV2 and TRBJ1-4, with 7 bases matching TRBD1. Germline V gives CDR1 SNHLY, CDR2 FYNNEI. The CDR3 runs 18 residues. V lost 4 bases, J lost 4 bases, and 15 bases stayed unmatched. The CDR3 reads CASSGDGTESYFNEKLFF. The CDR3 DNA is TGTGCCAGCAGTGGGGACGGGACAGAGTCCTATTTTAATGAAAAACTGTTTTTT.

The rearrangement links TRBV28 to TRBJ2-7, with 16 bases that match TRBD2. Germline V gene data show CDR1 as MDHEN and CDR2 as SYDVKM. This CDR3 is 15 amino acids long. V gave up 4 bases and J gave up 4 bases; unmatched junction bases: 1. The DNA of the CDR3 is TGTGCCAGCAGTTGGGGACTAGCGGGGGGGTACGAGCAGTACTTC. It is translated as CASSWGLAGGYEQYF.

The CDR3 spells CASSYMDSRDIQYF. CDR3 bases: TGTGCCAGCAGTTACATGGACTCGAGGGACATTCAGTACTTC. This sequence joins TRBV6-5 and TRBJ2-4; weak D call: TRBD2 (5 bases). The length of the CDR3 is 14 residues. V was shortened by 2 bases and J by 8 bases, with 13 bases between the two germline ends. The germline gives CDR1 MNHEY, CDR2 SVGAGI.

The V and J genes are TRBV10-3 and TRBJ2-1; D is ambiguous. CDR1 is ENHRY and CDR2 is SYGVKD in the germline V gene. This CDR3 is built from 13 residues. Deletions cut 4 bases from V and 4 bases from J, with 8 bases between. The CDR3 region is CAISGTGYNEQFF. CDR3 coding DNA: TGTGCCATCAGTGGGACCGGTTACAATGAGCAGTTCTTC.

The chain links TRBV7-9 to TRBJ2-7; D is uncertain. The V end lost 4 bases, the J end lost 2 bases, and 9 bases lay between the germline ends. CDR1 and CDR2 (germline): SEHNR, FQNEAQ (reference sequence). There are 13 residues in the CDR3. In nucleotides, the CDR3 is TGTGCCAGCAGCTCGGACGGAACCTACGAGCAGTACTTC. It specifies CASSSDGTYEQYF.